The 3 T cell receptor beta chains below were found in one sample sequenced in a study of naive and memory T cell subsets. Whole-blood samples were 2 to 3 ml of peripheral blood from healthy adult volunteers. Alpha and beta constant region primers primed reverse transcription for blood and skin samples. TCRdb reprocessed the 5' RACE reads with MiXCR, giving one entry per CDR3 protein. The sample yields about 22,000 distinct CDR3 sequences, 3.5% to 5% seen once. These receptors were taken from a male donor in good health.

This clonotype came up many times. The chain recombines TRBV29-1 with TRBJ1-2, with D possibly matching TRBD1 (6 bases). Trimming cost V 4 bases and J 6 bases, with 9 bases left between them. Germline loops: CDR1 SQVTM, CDR2 ANQGSEA. The length of the CDR3 is 11 residues. CDR3 protein: CSVGQGNGYTF. CDR3 sequence (DNA): TGCAGCGTTGGCCAGGGGAATGGCTACACCTTC.

This clonotype was seen repeatedly, ten times or more. The CDR3 loop reads CASSRTGTTTYGYTF. CDR3 DNA: TGTGCCAGCAGTAGAACCGGGACAACTACCTATGGCTACACCTTC. The rearrangement uses TRBV6-2 or TRBV6-3 and TRBJ1-2; perhaps TRBD1 as D (6 bases). The CDR3 is made up of 15 amino acids. The germline V gene encodes CDR1 MNHEY and CDR2 SVGEGT. Trimming removed 5 bases from V and 4 bases from J, with 17 bases in between.

A note on this clonotype: This could be a read error, since a much larger clone is one nucleotide away. The chain couples TRBV3-1 to TRBJ2-7, with D unresolved. Germline V gene sequence: CDR1 LGHDT, CDR2 YNNKEL (reference sequence). This CDR3 has 13 residues. This CDR3 is CASRQGVGYEQYF. As DNA, the CDR3 is TGTGCCAGCAGACAAGGTGTGGGCTACGAGCAGTACTTC.